The next 5 T cell receptor beta chains were all read from a single sample in a study of T-cell reconstitution after alpha-beta-depleted transplantation in children. Construction of the TCRbeta library involved unique molecular identifiers. TCRdb recomputed calls from the PCR reads with MiXCR, one row per CDR3 protein. The data contain 300,000 to 400,000 distinct CDR3 sequences, 15% to 20% of them seen just once; the ten biggest clones take up around 41%. The sample in question was PBMCs, mostly from graft donor cells, obtained 360 days after TCRalphabeta/CD19-depleted stem cell transplant. The origin of the receptors is a male patient between 2 and 10 years old who had a stem cell transplant for acute lymphoblastic leukemia, so the T cells may come from the graft donor.

The rearrangement joins TRBV10-3 to TRBJ1-3, with D possibly matching TRBD1 (6 bases). Germline CDR1 reads ENHRY; CDR2 reads SYGVKD. The CDR3 is 15 residues long. V lost 6 bases and J lost 2, with 14 bases in between. The CDR3 loop reads CAISPTGLPGNTIYF. The DNA for the CDR3 is TGTGCCATCAGCCCGACAGGACTCCCTGGAAACACCATATATTTT.

This clonotype was picked up a small number of times. The rearrangement joins TRBV28 to TRBJ2-7; TRBD2 agrees at 8 bases. CDR3 size: 18 residues. With 3 bases clipped from V and 3 bases from J, the junction kept 16 bases outside the gene matches. Germline V gene sequence: CDR1 MDHEN, CDR2 SYDVKM. The CDR3: CASSFPVLTTSGSYEQYF. DNA of the CDR3: TGTGCCAGCAGTTTTCCGGTCCTCACCACTAGCGGCAGCTACGAGCAGTACTTC.

The table lists this clonotype with many counts. The chain couples TRBV30 to TRBJ2-1; the D gene is possibly TRBD2 (5 bases). The V gene's germline CDR1 is GTSNPN and CDR2 SVGIG (reference sequence). The V and J ends lost 0 bases and 2 bases respectively, with 14 bases between them. CDR3 length: 16 amino acids. The CDR3 protein is CAWSVPSGGAYNEQFF. DNA for the CDR3: TGTGCCTGGAGTGTACCGTCCGGAGGTGCCTACAATGAGCAGTTCTTC.

This clonotype was found a few times. The chain is built from TRBV7-8 and TRBJ2-1; D possibly matches TRBD1 or TRBD2 (5 bases each). V lost 0 bases, J lost 9 bases, and 9 bases lay in between. Germline V gene lookup returns CDR1 SGHVS and CDR2 FQNEAQ. The CDR3 consists of 13 residues. The CDR3 coding sequence is TGTGCCAGCAGCTTAGCGGGGACGAGTGAGCAGTTCTTC. It yields the protein CASSLAGTSEQFF.

The V call is TRBV12-3 or TRBV12-4, the J call TRBJ2-1, with TRBD2 as a possible D gene (5 bases). The V end lost 6 bases, the J end lost 5 bases, and 17 bases lay between the germline ends. This CDR3 is 15 amino acids long. The CDR3 coding sequence is TGTGCCAGCAGCCTGGACTCCTGGGAGAACAATGAGCAGTTCTTC. Protein sequence: CASSLDSWENNEQFF.